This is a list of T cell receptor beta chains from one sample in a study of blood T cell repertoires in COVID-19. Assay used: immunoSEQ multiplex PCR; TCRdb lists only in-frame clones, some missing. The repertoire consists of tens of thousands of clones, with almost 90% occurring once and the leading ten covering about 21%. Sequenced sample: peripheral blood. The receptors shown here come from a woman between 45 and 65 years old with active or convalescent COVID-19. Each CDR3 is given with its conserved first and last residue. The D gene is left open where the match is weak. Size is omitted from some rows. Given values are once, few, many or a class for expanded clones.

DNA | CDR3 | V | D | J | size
TGCAGCGCCCTACCGGGACAGCGAGGGGGCACTGAAGCTTTCTTT | CSALPGQRGGTEAFF | TRBV29-1 | TRBD1 | TRBJ1-1 | -
TGCAGCGTTGGCCGAGACACTGAAGCTTTCTTT | CSVGRDTEAFF | TRBV29-1 | - | TRBJ1-1 | -
TGTGCCAGCAGCTTCAGTCCCTCTAGCGCCGAGCAGTACTTC | CASSFSPSSAEQYF | TRBV11-3 | - | TRBJ2-7 | -
TGTGCCAGCAGTGATTACTACGGGCAGTACTTC | CASSDYYGQYF | TRBV6-1 | - | TRBJ2-7 | -
TGTGCCTGGAGTGCAGGGGGCCTGGGCAATCAGCCCCAGCATTTT | CAWSAGGLGNQPQHF | TRBV30 | TRBD1 | TRBJ1-5 | -
TGTGCCAGCCTAGTACCAATCACAGATACGCAGTATTTT | CASLVPITDTQYF | TRBV2 | - | TRBJ2-3 | -
TGCGCCAGCAGCTTGATCCGGGGCGGGGAGCTGTTTTTT | CASSLIRGGELFF | TRBV5-1 | - | TRBJ2-2 | -
TGTGCCAGCAGCCCGGGACAGGGGGTTAATGGCTACACCTTC | CASSPGQGVNGYTF | TRBV11-2 | TRBD1 | TRBJ1-2 | -
TGTGCCTGGAGTACGGGACTAGCCTACGAGCAGTACTTC | CAWSTGLAYEQYF | TRBV30 | TRBD2 | TRBJ2-7 | once
TGTGCCAGCAGTGATCTGGGTCCGGGGTCCGGGGAGCTGTTTTTT | CASSDLGPGSGELFF | TRBV2 | - | TRBJ2-2 | once
TGTGCCAGCAGTTACGGACAGGGAAGCTACGAGCAGTACTTC | CASSYGQGSYEQYF | TRBV6-5 | TRBD1 | TRBJ2-7 | -
TGTGCCAGCAGCTCCGTTACGGGGTACTATGGCTACACCTTC | CASSSVTGYYGYTF | TRBV7-9 | - | TRBJ1-2 | -
TGCGCCAGCAGCTATGGCGGGTTACAAGAGACCCAGTACTTC | CASSYGGLQETQYF | TRBV5-1 | - | TRBJ2-5 | -
TGTGCCAGCAGCTTAAGTAGGGGACTAGCGGGTCACAATGAGCAGTTCTTC | CASSLSRGLAGHNEQFF | TRBV7-9 | TRBD2 | TRBJ2-1 | once
TGTGCCAGCAGCCCCCAACAGGGCAATCAGCCCCAGCATTTT | CASSPQQGNQPQHF | TRBV7-9 | - | TRBJ1-5 | -
TGTGCCAGCAGCCCCGTTAGCGGGCCCAATGCCTACGAGCAGTACTTC | CASSPVSGPNAYEQYF | TRBV9 | TRBD2 | TRBJ2-7 | -